These T cell receptor beta chains were read from a single sample in a study of cytomegalovirus exposure and HLA in healthy donors. This table comes from immunoSEQ multiplex PCR, and its TCRdb copy is limited to in-frame clones, with some not included. The sample includes about 120,000 clones, approximately 90% of them seen just once. Sequenced: PBMCs. The origin of the receptors is a man aged 18 to 29 in good health and CMV-seropositive. Each CDR3 is given with its conserved first and last residue. Each record gives: clone size, J gene, V gene, CDR3 protein. Clone size appears in some rows only: once, few, many, or a class for an expanded clone.

>-|TRBJ2-7|TRBV7-6
CASSYRQGYEQYF
>-|TRBJ2-5|TRBV2
CASSWGLSGETQYF
>-|TRBJ1-5|TRBV6-1
CASSEAKSRGNQPQHF
>-|TRBJ2-2|TRBV5-1
CASSPGLASFGGELFF
>few|TRBJ2-2|TRBV5-4
CASSSRTGGDTGELFF
>-|TRBJ2-3|TRBV10-1
CASRSGWGTGTDTQYF
>-|TRBJ1-2|TRBV19
CASSITGPAWYGYTF
>-|TRBJ1-4|TRBV18
CASSPENEKLFF
>-|TRBJ1-6|TRBV19
CASSIRTGVRNSPLHF
>-|TRBJ1-4|TRBV13
CASSVQGRDEKLFF
>-|TRBJ2-2|TRBV4-3
CASSDVGGSNTGELFF
>-|TRBJ2-1|TRBV12-5
CASGSRAQDRYNEQFF
>-|TRBJ2-7|TRBV5-4
CASSSRGNYEQYF
>-|TRBJ2-5|TRBV7-9
CASSLGTEQETQYF
>-|TRBJ2-5|TRBV28
CASRSTGRRFQETQYF
>-|TRBJ1-2|TRBV10-3
CAISETGAGGYTF
>-|TRBJ1-2|TRBV4-1
CASSQEGGAPYGYTF
>-|TRBJ2-1|TRBV11-3
CASSLGMDSQFF
>few|TRBJ1-1|TRBV2
CASSLGQMNTEAFF
>-|TRBJ2-7|TRBV21-1
CARAPDSSEQYF
>-|TRBJ1-4|TRBV5-6
CASSLDYRVKNEKLFF
>-|TRBJ1-1|TRBV5-5
CASSQGTEAFF
>-|TRBJ1-5|TRBV7-2
CASSLYRDRDQPQHF
>-|TRBJ1-6|TRBV25-1
CASAQTGFYNSPLHF
>-|TRBJ2-2|TRBV27
CASSLPPGELFF
>-|TRBJ1-4|TRBV7-9
CASSPREGVGNEKLFF
>-|TRBJ2-7|TRBV19
CASSPGQHSYEQYF
>once|TRBJ2-7|TRBV15
CATSRNRGLHEQYF
>-|TRBJ2-3|TRBV6-4
CASSRLAGGPDTQYF
>once|TRBJ1-4|TRBV6-6
CASSYGGRNEKLFF
>-|TRBJ2-1|TRBV7-2
CASRDSITGTGSFRNEQFF